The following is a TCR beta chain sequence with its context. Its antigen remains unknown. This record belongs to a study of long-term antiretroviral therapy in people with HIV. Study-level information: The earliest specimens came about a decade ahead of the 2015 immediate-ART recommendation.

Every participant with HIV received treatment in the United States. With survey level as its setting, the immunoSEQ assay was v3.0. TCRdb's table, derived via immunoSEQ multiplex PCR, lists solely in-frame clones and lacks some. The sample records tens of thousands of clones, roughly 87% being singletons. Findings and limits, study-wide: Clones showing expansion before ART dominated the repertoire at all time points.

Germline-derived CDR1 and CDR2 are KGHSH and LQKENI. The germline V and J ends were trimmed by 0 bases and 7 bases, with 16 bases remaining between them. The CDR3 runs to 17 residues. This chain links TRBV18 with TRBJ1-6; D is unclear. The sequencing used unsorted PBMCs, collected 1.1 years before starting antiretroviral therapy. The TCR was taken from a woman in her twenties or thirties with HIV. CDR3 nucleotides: TGTGCCAGCTCACCACCGGTCGTTTACGGGAAAAATTCACCCCTCCACTTT. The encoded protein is CASSPPVVYGKNSPLHF.